The clone carrying this TCR beta chain was counted a few times. Antigen specificity is unknown. cDNA serving as the sequencing template came from extracted, reverse transcribed RNA. Sequenced by immunoSEQ multiplex PCR; TCRdb stores in-frame clones only, minus some. The sample records about 190,000 clones, about three fifths being singletons. The data derive from a study of CD8+ T cells in alopecia areata. Study-wide background: Dosing spanned 6 to 18 months on tofacitinib, then 6 months off drug. Study-level results: Scalp clonality decreased significantly with tofacitinib, and so did expanded CD8+ clones among the top 100. Tissue-resident alphabeta T cells belonging to normal skin likewise get sequenced within scalp specimens.

Deletions cut 6 bases from V and 4 bases from J, with 15 bases between. The CDR3 is made up of 14 amino acids. Per the germline V gene, CDR1 is MDHEN and CDR2 is SYDVKM. The treatment here: oral pan-JAK inhibitor, 5-10 mg twice daily. The specimen was CD4+ T cells sorted from blood, collected between weeks 49 and 50, from a patient treated with tofacitinib. This TCR was sampled from a human donor with alopecia areata. The chain carries TRBV28 and TRBJ1-1; D may be TRBD1 (5 bases). The CDR3 region has the DNA TGTGCCAGCAGGACGACAGTGCGGTCCACTGAAGCTTTCTTT. It yields the protein CASRTTVRSTEAFF. The whole variable domain, remainder taken from reference TRBV28 and TRBJ1-1, is DVKVTQSSRYLVKRTGEKVFLECVQDMDHENMFWYRQDPGLGLRLIYFSYDVKMKEKGDIPEGYSVSREKKERFSLILESASTNQTSMYLCASRTTVRSTEAFFGQGTRLTVV.